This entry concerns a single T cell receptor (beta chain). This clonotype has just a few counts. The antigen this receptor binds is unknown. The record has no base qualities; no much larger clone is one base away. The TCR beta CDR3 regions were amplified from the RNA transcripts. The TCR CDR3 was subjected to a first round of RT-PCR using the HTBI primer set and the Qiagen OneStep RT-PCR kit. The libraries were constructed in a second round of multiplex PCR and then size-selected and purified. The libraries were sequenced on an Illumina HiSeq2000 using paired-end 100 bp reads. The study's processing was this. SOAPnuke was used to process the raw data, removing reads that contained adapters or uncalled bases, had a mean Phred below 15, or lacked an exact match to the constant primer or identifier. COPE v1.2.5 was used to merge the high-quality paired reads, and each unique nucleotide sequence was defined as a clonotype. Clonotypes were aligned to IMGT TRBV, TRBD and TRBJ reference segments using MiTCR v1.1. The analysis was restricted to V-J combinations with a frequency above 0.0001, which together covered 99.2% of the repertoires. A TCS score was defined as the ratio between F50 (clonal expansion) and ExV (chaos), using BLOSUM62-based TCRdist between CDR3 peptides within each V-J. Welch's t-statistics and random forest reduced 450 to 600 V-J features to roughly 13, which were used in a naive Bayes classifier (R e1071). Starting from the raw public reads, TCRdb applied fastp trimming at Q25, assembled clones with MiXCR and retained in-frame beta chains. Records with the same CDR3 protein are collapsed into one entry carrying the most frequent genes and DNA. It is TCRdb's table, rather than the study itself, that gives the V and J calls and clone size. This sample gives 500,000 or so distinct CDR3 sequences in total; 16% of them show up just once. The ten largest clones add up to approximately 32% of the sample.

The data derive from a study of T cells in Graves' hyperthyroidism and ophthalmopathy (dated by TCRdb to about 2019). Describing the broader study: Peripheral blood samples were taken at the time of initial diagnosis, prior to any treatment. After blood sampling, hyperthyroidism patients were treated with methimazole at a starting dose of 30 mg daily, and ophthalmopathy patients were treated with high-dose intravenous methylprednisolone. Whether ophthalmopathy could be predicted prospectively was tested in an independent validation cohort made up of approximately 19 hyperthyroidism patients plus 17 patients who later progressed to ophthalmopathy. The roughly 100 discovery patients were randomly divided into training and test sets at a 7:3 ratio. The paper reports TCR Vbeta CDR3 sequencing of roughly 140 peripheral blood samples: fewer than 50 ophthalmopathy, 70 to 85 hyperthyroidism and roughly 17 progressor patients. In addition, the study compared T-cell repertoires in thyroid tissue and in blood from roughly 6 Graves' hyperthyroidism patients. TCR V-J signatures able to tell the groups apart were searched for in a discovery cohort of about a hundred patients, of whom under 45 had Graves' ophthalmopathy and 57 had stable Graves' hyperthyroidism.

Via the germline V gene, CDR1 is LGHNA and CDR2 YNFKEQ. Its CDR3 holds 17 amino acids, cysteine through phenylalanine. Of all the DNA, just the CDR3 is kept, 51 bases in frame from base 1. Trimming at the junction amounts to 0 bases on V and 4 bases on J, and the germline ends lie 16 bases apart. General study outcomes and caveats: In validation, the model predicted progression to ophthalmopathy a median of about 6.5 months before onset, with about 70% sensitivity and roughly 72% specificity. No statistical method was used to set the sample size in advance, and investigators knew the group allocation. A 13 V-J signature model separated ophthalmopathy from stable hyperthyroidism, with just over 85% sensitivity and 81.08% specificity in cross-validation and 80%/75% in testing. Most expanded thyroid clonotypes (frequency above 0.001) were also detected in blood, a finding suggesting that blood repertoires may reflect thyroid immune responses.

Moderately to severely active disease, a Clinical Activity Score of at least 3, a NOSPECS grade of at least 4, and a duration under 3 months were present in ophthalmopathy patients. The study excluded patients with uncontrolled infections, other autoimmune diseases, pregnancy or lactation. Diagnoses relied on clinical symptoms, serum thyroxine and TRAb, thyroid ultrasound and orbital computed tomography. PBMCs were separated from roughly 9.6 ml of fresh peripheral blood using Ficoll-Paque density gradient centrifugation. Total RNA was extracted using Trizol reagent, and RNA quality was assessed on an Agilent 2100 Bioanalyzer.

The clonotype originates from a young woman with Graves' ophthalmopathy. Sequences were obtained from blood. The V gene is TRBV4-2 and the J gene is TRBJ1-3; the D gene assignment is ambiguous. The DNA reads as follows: TGTGCCAGCAGCCAAGATCCCCGCACCCTAGAGGGAAACACCATATATTTT. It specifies CASSQDPRTLEGNTIYF.